This record concerns one T cell receptor (beta chain) sequence. Its specificity is not known. Method: immunoSEQ multiplex PCR; TCRdb's copy keeps in-frame clones and lacks some. The profile covers tens of thousands of clones, with 84% appearing a single time and about 12% taken by the ten largest. Trimming stripped 5 bases from V and 3 bases from J, with 10 bases between. The length of the CDR3 is 13 residues. The germline gives CDR1 MNHNS, CDR2 SASEGT. This sample was included in a study of cytomegalovirus exposure and HLA in healthy donors. Study conclusions and caveats: The TCR clusters that emerged in the first cohort tended, a later analysis found, to co-occur in the 110 or so validation repertoires. Most TCR sequences showed up rarely, but some public TCRs showed up in many donors. Reports credit the classifier with highly specific, highly sensitive diagnosis of cytomegalovirus status.

The rearrangement links TRBV6-1 to TRBJ2-5; a possible D gene is TRBD1 (5 bases). This TCR came from a woman between 18 and 30 years old in good health and CMV-seropositive. The sequencing input was PBMCs. The CDR3: CASSSQGKETQYF. The CDR3 bases are TGTGCCAGCAGTTCGCAGGGTAAAGAGACCCAGTACTTC.